These 19 T cell receptor beta chains were sequenced from one sample in a study of spatial heterogeneity in lung cancer. Whole-study results and caveats: How many expanded intratumoral alpha and beta TCRs were present tracked the tumor mutation count, which was a count of nonsynonymous mutations.

For these receptors, no antigen is known. MiXCR, applied by TCRdb to the 5' RACE reads, yields one record per CDR3 protein. The sample shows 13,000 or so distinct CDR3 sequences, more than 3% of them seen only once. As to time point: sample taken at primary tumor resection. Sequencing was performed on lung tumor tissue, taken at surgery. The origin of the receptors is a male donor with early-stage non-small cell lung cancer.

This clonotype was recorded many times. V usage is TRBV4-1 and J usage is TRBJ2-3, with TRBD2 matching over 10 bases. Germline V lookup: CDR1 MGHRA, CDR2 YSYEKL. The CDR3 is made up of 17 amino acids. The V and J ends lost 0 bases and 3 bases, in that order; junction bases with no gene match: 6. The CDR3 region has the DNA TGCGCCAGCAGCCAAGACAAGCGGGGGGGCTGGACAGATACGCAGTATTTT. Translated, it gives CASSQDKRGGWTDTQYF.

This clonotype was seen many times. V is TRBV6-6 and J is TRBJ1-2; the D is unclear. This CDR3 comprises 13 residues. V lost 10 bases, J lost 5 bases, and 17 bases lay in between. Germline V lookup: CDR1 MNHNY, CDR2 SVGAGI (reference sequence). The CDR3: CATQRAEGYGYTF. CDR3 in DNA: TGTGCCACCCAAAGGGCAGAAGGATATGGCTACACCTTC.

This clonotype has at least ten counts. The J gene is TRBJ1-4, the V gene TRBV7-2, with D possibly matching TRBD1 (5 bases). CDR3 length: 14 amino acids. The V gene's germline CDR1 is SGHTA and CDR2 FQGNSA. The V end lost 1 base, the J end lost 7 bases, and 10 bases lay between the germline ends. CDR3 sequence (DNA): TGTGCCAGCAGCTTAGGATTAGGGGTTGAAAAACTGTTTTTT. It specifies CASSLGLGVEKLFF.

DNA for the CDR3: TGTGCCAGCAGCTTTCGACAGGGTGAGACCCAGTACTTC. This gives the protein CASSFRQGETQYF. The rearrangement joins TRBV7-8 to TRBJ2-5; 7 bases are a match to TRBD1. The germline V gene has CDR1 SGHVS and CDR2 FQNEAQ. This CDR3 has 13 amino acids. V was pared by 3 bases and J by 5 bases, with 3 bases of the junction left unmatched.

This clonotype appeared many times. The rearrangement joins TRBV6-5 to TRBJ1-3, with no clear D. Trimming removed 8 bases at V and 0 bases at J, with 8 bases between. CDR1 and CDR2 from the germline V gene are MNHEY and SVGAGI. There are 13 residues in the CDR3. The CDR3 sequence: CASEGPSGNTIYF. The CDR3 nucleotides read TGTGCCAGCGAGGGCCCCTCTGGAAACACCATATATTTT.

To note about this clonotype: An end of the junction differs from the germline gene, which may be a read error. The chain is built from TRBV2 and TRBJ1-2, with 7 bases fitting TRBD1. This CDR3 contains 14 residues. Germline assignment: CDR1 SNHLY and CDR2 FYNNEI. CDR3 DNA: TGTGCCAGCACTGACAGGGTCACTAACTATGGCGACACCTTC. The encoded protein is CASTDRVTNYGDTF.

This clonotype was counted ten times or more. This sequence joins TRBV5-6 and TRBJ2-7, with a possible D match to TRBD1 (7 bases). The CDR3 length is 14 residues. Germline V gives CDR1 SGHDT, CDR2 YYEEEE. Trimming shortened V by 6 bases and J by 3 bases, and 16 bases separated the two germline ends. CDR3 loop: CASTTRGTFYEQYF. CDR3 nucleotide sequence: TGTGCCAGCACAACCAGGGGGACTTTCTACGAGCAGTACTTC. The full variable domain, rest sourced from reference TRBV5-6 and TRBJ2-7, is DAGVTQSPTHLIKTRGQQVTLRCSPKSGHDTVSWYQQALGQGPQFIFQYYEEEERQRGNFPDRFSGHQFPNYSSELNVNALLLGDSALYLCASTTRGTFYEQYFGPGTRLTVT.

This clonotype was recorded at least ten times. This rearrangement joins TRBV20-1 to TRBJ1-2; D not certain. The germline V gene has CDR1 DFQATT and CDR2 SNEGSKA (reference sequence). The CDR3 sequence is 18 residues long. The V end lost 4 bases, the J end lost 0 bases, and 24 bases lay between the germline ends. The CDR3 loop is CSATGILGPAAANYGYTF. CDR3 nucleotides: TGCAGTGCTACCGGGATTTTAGGCCCCGCTGCAGCTAACTATGGCTACACCTTC.

The rearrangement links TRBV5-1 to TRBJ2-7, with 10 bases matching TRBD1. Germline V lookup: CDR1 SGHRS, CDR2 YFSETQ. CDR3 size: 15 residues. V trimming: 3 bases; J trimming: 0 bases; junction bases outside the gene matches: 3. The CDR3 sequence: CASSWGQGTSYEQYF. The CDR3 DNA sequence: TGCGCCAGCAGCTGGGGACAGGGGACCTCCTACGAGCAGTACTTC.

The table lists this clonotype with many counts. This rearrangement joins TRBV7-2 to TRBJ2-3, with a possible D match to TRBD2 (6 bases). Germline V CDR1 and CDR2: SGHTA, FQGNSA. The CDR3 covers 18 residues. The V gene lost 0 bases and the J gene lost 2 bases, with 18 bases spanning the gap. CDR3 in DNA: TGTGCCAGCAGCTTAGCCCAGTGGACTACCCCCCCCACAGATACGCAGTATTTT. The encoded protein is CASSLAQWTTPPTDTQYF.

Judged by abundance, this clonotype is medium-sized. The chain has TRBV5-1 and TRBJ1-5; tentative D call: TRBD1 (6 bases). CDR1 and CDR2 (germline): SGHRS, YFSETQ. The CDR3 is 14 residues long. V gave up 2 bases and J gave up 7 bases, with 13 bases separating them. The CDR3 DNA is TGCGCCAGCAGCTTAGGGGGATCTGAGCAGCCCCAGCATTTT. It encodes CASSLGGSEQPQHF.

This clonotype was recorded many times. The rearrangement uses TRBV24-1 and TRBJ2-6; D might be TRBD2 (6 bases). The CDR3 totals 14 residues. V shed 5 bases and J shed 11 bases, with 15 bases lying between them. CDR1 is KGHDR and CDR2 is SFDVKD in the germline V gene. The CDR3, as DNA: TGTGCCACCAGTGTCACGGGACTCCCCCACGTCCTGACTTTC. It yields the protein CATSVTGLPHVLTF.

This clonotype is medium-sized in the sample. This chain connects TRBV6-4 to TRBJ1-2, with a weak D call TRBD1 (5 bases). The CDR3 is 16 residues long. Trimming pared 2 bases from V and 4 bases from J, leaving 17 bases between. The germline V gene encodes CDR1 MRHNA and CDR2 SNTAGT. CDR3 loop: CASSDGSGTPGYGYTF. Here the CDR3 DNA reads TGTGCCAGCAGTGACGGTTCCGGGACTCCGGGCTATGGCTACACCTTC.

This clonotype was observed many times. This chain uses TRBV6-2 or TRBV6-3 with TRBJ1-1; D not resolved. V was shortened by 5 bases and J by 4 bases, with 11 bases between the two germline ends. The germline V gene encodes CDR1 MNHEY and CDR2 SVGEGT. CDR3 length: 13 residues. DNA for the CDR3: TGTGCCAGCAGTCTAGCCACCGGCACTGAAGCTTTCTTT. Encoded protein: CASSLATGTEAFF.

Many counts were recorded for this clonotype. The J gene is TRBJ1-2, the V gene TRBV5-4; TRBD1 is a possible D gene (6 bases). The germline V and J ends were trimmed by 3 bases and 2 bases, with 11 bases remaining between them. The CDR3 extends over 14 amino acids. From germline, CDR1 is SGHNT and CDR2 YYREEE (reference sequence). Here the CDR3 reads CASSYGDMNYGYTF. CDR3 DNA: TGTGCCAGCAGCTATGGGGACATGAACTATGGCTACACCTTC.

This clonotype was seen many times. J is TRBJ2-1 and V is TRBV29-1, with a tentative D call TRBD2 (5 bases). The CDR3 spans 15 residues. The germline V and J ends were trimmed by 4 bases and 2 bases, with 15 bases remaining between them. Per germline, CDR1 SQVTM and CDR2 ANQGSEA. CDR3 protein: CSVASTRPTYNEQFF. In DNA form, the CDR3 reads TGCAGCGTTGCCTCAACTAGACCCACCTACAATGAGCAGTTCTTC.

The table lists this clonotype with many counts. V gene TRBV12-3 or TRBV12-4 combines with J gene TRBJ2-5, with TRBD1 as a possible D gene (5 bases). There are 13 residues in the CDR3. V was clipped by 3 bases and J by 7 bases, with 12 bases between them. In nucleotides, the CDR3 is TGTGCCAGCAGTTTGGGCAGGGAAGGGACCCAGTACTTC. Encoded protein: CASSLGREGTQYF.

Within the sample, this clonotype is medium-sized. The CDR3 is CASSLDNGSGNTIYF. The CDR3 DNA sequence: TGTGCCAGCAGCTTAGATAACGGTTCTGGAAACACCATATATTTT. J is TRBJ1-3 and V is TRBV7-9; D unresolved. The CDR3 has 15 residues. Trimming removed 1 base from V and 1 base from J, with 8 bases in between. From germline, CDR1 is SEHNR and CDR2 FQNEAQ (reference sequence).

This clonotype occurred many times. This CDR3 reads CASSLDWQGQPQHF. The CDR3 DNA follows: TGCGCCAGCAGCTTGGATTGGCAAGGGCAGCCCCAGCATTTT. V usage is TRBV5-1 and J usage is TRBJ1-5, with D uncertain. Trimming took off 0 bases at V and 7 bases at J, with 11 bases between the two ends. CDR3 length: 14 residues. Germline CDR1 SGHRS, CDR2 YFSETQ.